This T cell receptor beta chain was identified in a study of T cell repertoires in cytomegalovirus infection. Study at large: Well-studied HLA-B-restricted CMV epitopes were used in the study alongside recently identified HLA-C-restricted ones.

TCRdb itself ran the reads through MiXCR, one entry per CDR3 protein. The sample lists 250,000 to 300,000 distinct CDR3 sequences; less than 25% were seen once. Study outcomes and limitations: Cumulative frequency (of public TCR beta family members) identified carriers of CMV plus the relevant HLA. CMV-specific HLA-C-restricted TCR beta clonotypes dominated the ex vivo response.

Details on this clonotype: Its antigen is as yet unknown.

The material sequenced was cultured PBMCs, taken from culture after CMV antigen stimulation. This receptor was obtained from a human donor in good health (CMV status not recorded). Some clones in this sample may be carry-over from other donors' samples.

CDR3 region: CASSPRRVGYNEQFF. CDR3 sequence (DNA): TGTGCCAGCAGCCCGAGGAGGGTAGGCTACAATGAGCAGTTCTTC. This chain connects TRBV7-9 to TRBJ2-1, with TRBD2 as a possible D gene (6 bases). CDR3 length: 15 residues. The V end lost 5 bases, the J end lost 3 bases, and 14 bases lay between the germline ends. Germline CDR1 and CDR2: SEHNR and FQNEAQ (reference sequence).